This T cell receptor beta chain is from a study of blood T cell repertoires in COVID-19. Study at large: T cells, B-cell-depleted T cells, or PBMCs provided the cDNA or gDNA that served as material.

Germline CDR1 reads LNHDA; CDR2 reads SQIVND (reference sequence). The ends were cut back, 5 bases at V and 5 bases at J, with 18 bases in the middle. The CDR3 has 15 residues. Original processing notes: Reference gene primer amplification yielded estimated nucleated cell counts. The method was immunoSEQ multiplex PCR; TCRdb's version includes in-frame clones alone and lacks a portion of them. V, J and clone size were drawn from that table, and D and trimming were deduced from the DNA. The sample carries 110,000 to 150,000 clones, approximately 91% recorded once. The sample comprised peripheral blood. The source is a man between 65 and 85 years old with acute or convalescent COVID-19. The chain links TRBV19 to TRBJ1-1; unclear D gene. CDR3 sequence (DNA): TGTGCCAGTAGTCTTTCAGGAGGAGGGTGGACTGAAGCTTTCTTT. This gives the protein CASSLSGGGWTEAFF.